Below, one T cell receptor beta chain is given with its context. What antigen it recognizes has not been identified. Per-base quality was not reported, and no clone a single base away is much larger than it. RNA was extracted using the RNeasy kit, and about 0.5 to 1 ug of the RNA was reverse transcribed with random hexamers. TCR beta CDR3 regions were amplified with the immunoSEQ multiplex PCR assay covering 54 Vbeta and 13 Jbeta segments. To correct PCR amplification bias, a synthetic template baseline was used for both primer optimization and computational correction. For the original study's pipeline: Reads were annotated to V, D and J genes according to IMGT and were analyzed with immunoSEQ Analyzer, with only productive sequences retained. Clonality was computed as one minus Shannon entropy normalized by log2 of the number of productive unique sequences. For each patient and control, public and private clones were evaluated within the 100 most prevalent clones. A clone was defined as Susac-specific if it was absent from the healthy and MS cohorts, from over a thousand published viral clones and from other ImmuneACCESS disease sequences. In TCRdb, the public reads were trimmed at Q25 with fastp and aligned with MiXCR, with productive beta chains retained. Duplicate CDR3 protein sequences are folded into a single record with the most common DNA and genes. These V and J calls are TCRdb output, not the study's own analysis. Present in this sample are approximately 190,000 distinct CDR3 sequences, approximately 93% of which were seen just once. Jointly, the top ten make up around 0.1% of the sample.

Peripheral blood CD8+ and CD4+ T cells from healthy donors, Susac syndrome patients and multiple sclerosis patients were profiled using high-throughput TCR beta sequencing. Healthy donors were age- and sex-matched controls. CD8+ TEMRA cells were enriched by FACS, while bulk CD8+ and CD4+ T cells were purified by magnetic negative isolation. Blood was drawn into EDTA tubes, processed within 24 hours, and PBMCs were isolated by density gradient centrifugation. PBMCs intended for TCR sequencing were frozen in liquid nitrogen and were later thawed in a 37 degrees C water bath. A purity of at least 90% was achieved for sorted or isolated CD4+, CD8+ and CD8+ TEMRA cells. Unmatched junction bases come to 7, with V trimmed by 6 bases and J by 5 bases. The CDR3, cysteine through phenylalanine, is 14 amino acids long. The kept DNA is CDR3 alone, 42 bases in frame from the first base. The entry originates in a study of CD8 T cells in Susac syndrome (dated by TCRdb to between 2018 and 2020). For the wider study: The study used repertoire sequencing to test whether antigen drove CD8+ T cell activation and differentiation in Susac syndrome.

The paper as a whole reports these results and caveats: The TCR sequencing and HLA analysis was acknowledged to have included a relatively small number of individuals.

The sequencing input was CD4+ T cells from PBMCs. In this chain, TRBV12-3 or TRBV12-4 is recombined with TRBJ1-5; 7 middle bases align to TRBD1. The clonotype was recovered from a human donor in good health. The nucleotides read TGTGCCAGCAGAGCCGGGACAGTTCATCAGCCCCAGCATTTT. This sequence encodes CASRAGTVHQPQHF.